The 15 T cell receptor beta chains listed next were all sequenced from one sample in a study of shared clonotypes between healthy human individuals. The assay was immunoSEQ multiplex PCR, and TCRdb's table has in-frame clones only and misses some. Of 2.3 million or so clones listed, about 92% are singletons. Source material: naive CD4+ T cells from PBMCs. Subset described: CD45RA+ positively selected. These receptors were obtained from a young man in good health. Some clones in this sample may be carry-over from other donors' samples.

This clone was picked up one time. The rearrangement joins TRBV11-2 to TRBJ1-2; TRBD1 matches 7 bases. Trimming removed 4 bases from V and 4 bases from J; junction bases left unmatched: 9. Germline values: CDR1 SGHAT, CDR2 FQNNGV. The CDR3 runs to 15 residues. The CDR3 DNA reads as TGTGCCAGCAGCTCCAGGGACAGACGGGGCTATGGCTACACCTTC. Translating it yields CASSSRDRRGYGYTF. Based on the CDR3 plus reference TRBV11-2 and TRBJ1-2, the full variable domain is EAGVAQSPRYKIIEKRQSVAFWCNPISGHATLYWYQQILGQGPKLLIQFQNNGVVDDSQLPKDRFSAERLKGVDSTLKIQPAKLEDSAVYLCASSSRDRRGYGYTFGSGTRLTVV.

The chain employs TRBV5-4 and TRBJ2-7; the match to TRBD1 covers 8 bases. CDR3 length equals 15 residues. Trimming removed 0 bases from V and 7 bases from J; junction bases left unmatched: 9. The germline V gene encodes CDR1 SGHNT and CDR2 YYREEE (reference sequence). The CDR3 DNA is TGTGCCAGCAGCTTGGCCGGTGGACAGGGACGAGAGCAGTACTTC. Its protein product is CASSLAGGQGREQYF.

A remark on this clone: This same CDR3 is encoded by further DNA sequences in the sample. CDR3 nucleotide sequence: TGTGCCAGCAGCTCCGGGACAGCCTCTTCCTACGAGCAGTACTTC. This codes for CASSSGTASSYEQYF. V and J are TRBV28 and TRBJ2-7, with 7 bases lining up with TRBD1. CDR1 and CDR2 (germline): MDHEN, SYDVKM. This CDR3 has 15 residues. The J segment lost 1 base and the V segment lost 6 bases, leaving 9 bases of the junction unmatched.

CDR3 sequence reads: CASSSQLPPGEQFF. The CDR3 nucleotides read TGCGCCAGCAGCTCACAACTACCACCAGGCGAGCAGTTCTTC. The rearrangement links TRBV5-1 to TRBJ2-1; D uncertain. The V gene's germline CDR1 is SGHRS and CDR2 YFSETQ. The CDR3 is 14 amino acids. Trimming took off 3 bases at V and 10 bases at J, with 17 bases between the two ends.

The chain couples TRBV5-4 to TRBJ2-3; perhaps TRBD1 as D (5 bases). The CDR3 is 15 residues long. Germline loops: CDR1 SGHNT, CDR2 YYREEE (reference sequence). V was shortened by 1 base and J by 4 bases, with 13 bases between the two germline ends. The CDR3 DNA sequence: TGTGCCAGCAGCTTGTGGACACAGGTCCCAGATACGCAGTATTTT. This gives the protein CASSLWTQVPDTQYF.

V usage is TRBV6-5 and J usage is TRBJ2-7; D not certain. The V gene's germline CDR1 is MNHEY and CDR2 SVGAGI. This CDR3 has 13 amino acids. V lost 0 bases to trimming and J lost 3 bases, with 6 bases between them. The DNA for the CDR3 is TGTGCCAGCAGTTACTCGGTCCTCTACGAGCAGTACTTC. Translation: CASSYSVLYEQYF.

The V gene is TRBV5-1, the J gene TRBJ1-2, with 7 bases identical to TRBD1. Germline trimming cut 5 bases from V and 0 bases from J; bases unmatched to any gene: 10. Germline CDR1 reads SGHRS; CDR2 reads YFSETQ. The CDR3 is made up of 16 amino acids. The CDR3 is CASSEGGERTNYGYTF. Here the CDR3 DNA reads TGCGCCAGCAGTGAAGGGGGCGAACGGACTAACTATGGCTACACCTTC.

Remarks on this clone: Other DNA sequences within the sample encode an identical CDR3. The chain uses TRBV6-6 and TRBJ1-3; TRBD1 matches at 11 bases. This CDR3 is 15 amino acids long. The germline V gene encodes CDR1 MNHNY and CDR2 SVGAGI (reference sequence). The junction had 2 bases not matched to a gene; V was cut back by 6 bases and J by 1 base. CDR3 coding DNA: TGTGCCAGCAGAGGACAGGGGGCGTCTGGAAACACCATATATTTT. Its protein is CASRGQGASGNTIYF.

This sequence joins TRBV28 and TRBJ1-2; D call uncertain. This CDR3 comprises 13 residues. With 3 bases removed from V and 3 bases from J, the gap between germline ends came to 8 bases. Germline assignment: CDR1 MDHEN and CDR2 SYDVKM. Here the CDR3 DNA reads TGTGCCAGCAGTTTGAGGGTTTACTATGGCTACACCTTC. This sequence encodes CASSLRVYYGYTF.

This clone was recorded once. The genes are TRBV19 and TRBJ1-4, with D possibly being TRBD1 (6 bases). V lost 5 bases, J lost 1 base, and 17 bases lay in between. This CDR3 region has 17 residues. The germline CDR1 and CDR2 sequences are LNHDA and SQIVND (reference sequence). CDR3 region: CASSHPSGAETNEKLFF. CDR3 bases: TGTGCCAGTAGTCACCCGTCGGGGGCGGAAACTAATGAAAAACTGTTTTTT.

The chain links TRBV19 to TRBJ1-5, with a possible D match to TRBD1 (5 bases). Trimming shortened V by 3 bases and J by 2 bases, and 8 bases separated the two germline ends. CDR1 and CDR2 from the germline V gene are LNHDA and SQIVND (reference sequence). The CDR3 is 14 amino acids. In DNA, the CDR3 is TGTGCCAGTAGTATGCAGGGAGGCAATCAGCCCCAGCATTTT. This translates into CASSMQGGNQPQHF. Full variable domain (missing parts from reference TRBV19 and TRBJ1-5): DGGITQSPKYLFRKEGQNVTLSCEQNLNHDAMYWYRQDPGQGLRLIYYSQIVNDFQKGDIAEGYSVSREKKESFPLTVTSAQKNPTAFYLCASSMQGGNQPQHFGDGTRLSIL.

The J gene is TRBJ2-3, the V gene TRBV5-4, with D possibly being TRBD1 or TRBD2 (6 bases each). Trimming pared 0 bases from V and 5 bases from J, leaving 16 bases between. This CDR3 has 16 residues. In germline, CDR1 is SGHNT, CDR2 YYREEE (reference sequence). The CDR3 reads CASSLAGVGGRDTQYF. CDR3 DNA: TGTGCCAGCAGCTTGGCCGGGGTCGGGGGCCGAGATACGCAGTATTTT.

J is TRBJ1-5 and V is TRBV6-1, with D possibly matching TRBD1 (6 bases). Germline CDR1 is MNHNS and CDR2 is SASEGT. This CDR3 is built from 15 residues. The germline V and J ends were trimmed by 6 bases and 0 bases, with 12 bases remaining between them. The CDR3 bases are TGTGCCAGCAGCCCGGGGGGGCATAGCAATCAGCCCCAGCATTTT. Encoded protein: CASSPGGHSNQPQHF.

Here the CDR3 DNA reads TGCGCCAGCAGCACACTAGCGGGCGTCTACAATGAGCAGTTCTTC. Translation: CASSTLAGVYNEQFF. The rearrangement joins TRBV5-1 to TRBJ2-1; 9 bases fit TRBD2. From germline, CDR1 is SGHRS and CDR2 YFSETQ. This CDR3 is built from 15 residues. J lost 3 bases, V lost 4 bases, and 5 bases had no gene match.

V gene TRBV5-4 combines with J gene TRBJ2-3; D gene uncertain. V gave up 0 bases and J gave up 0 bases, with 14 bases separating them. The CDR3 contains 17 residues. The germline gives CDR1 SGHNT, CDR2 YYREEE (reference sequence). In DNA form, the CDR3 reads TGTGCCAGCAGCTTGGGCCAAAGCGCCGTTAGCACAGATACGCAGTATTTT. As protein: CASSLGQSAVSTDTQYF.